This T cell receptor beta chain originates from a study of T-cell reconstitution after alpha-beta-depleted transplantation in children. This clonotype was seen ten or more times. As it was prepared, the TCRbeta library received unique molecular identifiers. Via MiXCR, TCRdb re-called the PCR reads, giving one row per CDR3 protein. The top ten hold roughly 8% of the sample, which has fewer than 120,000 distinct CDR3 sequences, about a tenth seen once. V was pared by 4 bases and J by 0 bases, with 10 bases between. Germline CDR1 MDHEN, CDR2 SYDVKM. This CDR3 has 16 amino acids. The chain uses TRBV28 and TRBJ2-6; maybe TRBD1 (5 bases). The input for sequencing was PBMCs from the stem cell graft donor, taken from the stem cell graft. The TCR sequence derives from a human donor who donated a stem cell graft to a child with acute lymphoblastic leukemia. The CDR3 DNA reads TGTGCCAGCAGTTCGCCAGGGCACTCTGGGGCCAACGTCCTGACTTTC. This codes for CASSSPGHSGANVLTF.